These 2 T cell receptor beta chains originate from one sample sequenced in a study of identical twins. From the 5' RACE reads, TCRdb called clonotypes with MiXCR, one entry per CDR3 protein. The sample lists about 920,000 distinct CDR3 sequences; 9% to 15% were seen once. These data were also filed under a second study, of yellow fever vaccine responses in identical twins.

Sequencing used PBMCs. The receptors originated from a young woman in good health.

Ten or more counts support this clonotype. The chain is built from TRBV20-1 and TRBJ2-1; D is uncertain. There are 14 residues in the CDR3. The V gene lost 0 bases and the J gene lost 8 bases, with 14 bases spanning the gap. CDR1 and CDR2 (germline): DFQATT, SNEGSKA (reference sequence). The CDR3 DNA reads TGCAGTGCTAGAGATAATCCCTTCCTTTATGAGCAGTTCTTC. It is translated as CSARDNPFLYEQFF.

V and J are TRBV11-2 and TRBJ2-7; 10 bases fit TRBD2. This CDR3 region has 19 residues. Germline V gene data show CDR1 as SGHAT and CDR2 as FQNNGV. V dropped 5 bases and J dropped 2; count of bases not matched to a gene: 18. The CDR3 here is CASSPYIAGGPLGTYEQYF. The CDR3 region has the DNA TGTGCCAGCAGCCCTTATATAGCGGGAGGCCCCCTTGGGACCTACGAGCAGTACTTC.